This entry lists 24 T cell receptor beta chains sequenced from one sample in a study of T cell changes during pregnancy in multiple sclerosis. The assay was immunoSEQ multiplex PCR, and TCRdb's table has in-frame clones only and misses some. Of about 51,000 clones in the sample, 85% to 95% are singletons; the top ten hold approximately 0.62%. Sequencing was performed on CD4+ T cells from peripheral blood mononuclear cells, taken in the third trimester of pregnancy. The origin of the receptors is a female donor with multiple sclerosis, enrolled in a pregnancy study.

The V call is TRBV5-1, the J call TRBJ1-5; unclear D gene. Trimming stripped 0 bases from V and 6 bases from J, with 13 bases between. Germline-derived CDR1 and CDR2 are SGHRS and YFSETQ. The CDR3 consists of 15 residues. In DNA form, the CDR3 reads TGCGCCAGCAGCTTGGCCGGGGTCGGCACTCAGCCCCAGCATTTT. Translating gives CASSLAGVGTQPQHF. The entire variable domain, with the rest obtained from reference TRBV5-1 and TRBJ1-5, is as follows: KAGVTQTPRYLIKTRGQQVTLSCSPISGHRSVSWYQQTPGQGLQFLFEYFSETQRNKGNFPGRFSGRQFSNSRSEMNVSTLELGDSALYLCASSLAGVGTQPQHFGDGTRLSIL.

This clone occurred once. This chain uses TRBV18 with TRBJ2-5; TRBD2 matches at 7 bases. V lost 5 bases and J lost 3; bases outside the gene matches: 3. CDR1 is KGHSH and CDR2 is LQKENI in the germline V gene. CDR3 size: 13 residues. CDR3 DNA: TGTGCCAGCTCATTAGGACTAGAAGAGACCCAGTACTTC. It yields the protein CASSLGLEETQYF.

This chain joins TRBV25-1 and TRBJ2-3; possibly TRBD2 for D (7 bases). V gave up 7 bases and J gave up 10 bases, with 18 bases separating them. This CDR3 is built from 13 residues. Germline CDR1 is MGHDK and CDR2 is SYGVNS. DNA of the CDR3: TGTGCCAGCACCTACGCGGGGGCACGGGCGCAGTATTTT. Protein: CASTYAGARAQYF.

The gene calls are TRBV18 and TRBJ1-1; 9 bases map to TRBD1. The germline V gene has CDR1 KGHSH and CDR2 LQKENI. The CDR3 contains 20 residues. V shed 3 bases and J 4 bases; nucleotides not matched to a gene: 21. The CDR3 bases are TGTGCCAGCTCACCGCTCTCCGGGACAGGGTCTGTAATAAGGGGCACTGAAGCTTTCTTT. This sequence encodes CASSPLSGTGSVIRGTEAFF.

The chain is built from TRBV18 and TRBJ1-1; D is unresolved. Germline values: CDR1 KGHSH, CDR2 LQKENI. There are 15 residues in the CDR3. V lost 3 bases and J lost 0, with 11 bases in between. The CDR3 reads CASSPLRDMNTEAFF. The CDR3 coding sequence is TGTGCCAGCTCACCTTTGAGGGATATGAACACTGAAGCTTTCTTT.

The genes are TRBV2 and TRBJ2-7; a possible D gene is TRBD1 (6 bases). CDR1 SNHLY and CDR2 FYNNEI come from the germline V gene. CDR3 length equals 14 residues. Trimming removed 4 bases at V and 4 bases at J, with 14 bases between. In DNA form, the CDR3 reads TGTGCCAGCAGTGCCGGGACACAGGTTTACGAGCAGTACTTC. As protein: CASSAGTQVYEQYF. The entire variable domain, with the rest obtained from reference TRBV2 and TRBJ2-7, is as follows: EPEVTQTPSHQVTQMGQEVILRCVPISNHLYFYWYRQILGQKVEFLVSFYNNEISEKSEIFDDQFSVERPDGSNFTLKIRSTKLEDSAMYFCASSAGTQVYEQYFGPGTRLTVT.

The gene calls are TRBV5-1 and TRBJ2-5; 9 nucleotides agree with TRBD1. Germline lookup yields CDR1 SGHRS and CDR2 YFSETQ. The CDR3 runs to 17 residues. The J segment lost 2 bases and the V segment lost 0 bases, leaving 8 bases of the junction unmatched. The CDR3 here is CASSLGARTGVQETQYF. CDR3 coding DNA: TGCGCCAGCAGCTTGGGGGCAAGGACAGGGGTTCAAGAGACCCAGTACTTC.

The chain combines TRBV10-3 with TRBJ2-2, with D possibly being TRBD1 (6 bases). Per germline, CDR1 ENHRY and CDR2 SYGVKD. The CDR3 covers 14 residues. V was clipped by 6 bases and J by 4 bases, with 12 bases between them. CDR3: CAIRSGTTTGELFF. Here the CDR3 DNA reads TGTGCCATCAGGTCCGGGACAACCACCGGGGAGCTGTTTTTT.

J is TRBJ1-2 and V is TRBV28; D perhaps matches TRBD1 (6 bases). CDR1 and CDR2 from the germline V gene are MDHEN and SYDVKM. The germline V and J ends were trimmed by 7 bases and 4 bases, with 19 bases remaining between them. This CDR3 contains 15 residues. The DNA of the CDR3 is TGTGCCAGCAACACGGACAGCCCTCGGGGCTATGGCTACACCTTC. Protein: CASNTDSPRGYGYTF.

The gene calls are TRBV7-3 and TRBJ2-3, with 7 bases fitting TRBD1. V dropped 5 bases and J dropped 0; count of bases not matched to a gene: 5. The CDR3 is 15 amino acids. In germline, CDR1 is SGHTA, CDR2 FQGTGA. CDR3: CASSTGTASTDTQYF. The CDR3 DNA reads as TGTGCCAGCAGCACCGGGACAGCTAGCACAGATACGCAGTATTTT.

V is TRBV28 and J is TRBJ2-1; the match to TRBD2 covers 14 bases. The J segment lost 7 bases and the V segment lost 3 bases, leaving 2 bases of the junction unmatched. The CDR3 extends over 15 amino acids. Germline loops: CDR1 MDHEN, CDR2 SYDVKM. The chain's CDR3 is CASSLGTSGSNEQFF. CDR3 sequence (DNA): TGTGCCAGCAGTTTGGGGACTAGCGGGAGTAATGAGCAGTTCTTC.

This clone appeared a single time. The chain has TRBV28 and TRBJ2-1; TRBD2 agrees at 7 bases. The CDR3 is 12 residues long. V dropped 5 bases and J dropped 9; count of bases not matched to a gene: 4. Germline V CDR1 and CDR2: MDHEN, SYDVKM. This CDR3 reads CASSVLAFEQFF. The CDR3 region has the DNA TGTGCCAGCAGTGTACTAGCGTTTGAGCAGTTCTTC.

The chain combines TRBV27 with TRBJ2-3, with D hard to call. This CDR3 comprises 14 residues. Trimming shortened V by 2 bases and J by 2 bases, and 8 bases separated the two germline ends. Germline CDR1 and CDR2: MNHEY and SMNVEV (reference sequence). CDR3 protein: CASSLGLDTDTQYF. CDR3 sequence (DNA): TGTGCCAGCAGTTTAGGTCTAGACACAGATACGCAGTATTTT.

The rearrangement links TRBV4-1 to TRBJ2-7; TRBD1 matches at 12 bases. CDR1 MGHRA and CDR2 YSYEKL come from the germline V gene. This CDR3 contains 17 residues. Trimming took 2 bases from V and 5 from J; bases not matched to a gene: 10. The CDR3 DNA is TGCGCCAGCAGCCAAACCGACCTTGGGACAGGGGGCCACGAGCAGTACTTC. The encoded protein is CASSQTDLGTGGHEQYF.

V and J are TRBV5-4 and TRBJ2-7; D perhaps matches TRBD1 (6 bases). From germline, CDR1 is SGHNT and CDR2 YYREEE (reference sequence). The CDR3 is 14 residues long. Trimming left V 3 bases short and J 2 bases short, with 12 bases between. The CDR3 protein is CASSSPGTPYEQYF. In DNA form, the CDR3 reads TGTGCCAGCAGCTCGCCGGGGACACCCTACGAGCAGTACTTC.

The DNA for the CDR3 is TGTGCCAGCACGGGACACCAGAACACTGAAGCTTTCTTT. Translation: CASTGHQNTEAFF. The chain has TRBV25-1 and TRBJ1-1, with a possible D match to TRBD1 (6 bases). The CDR3 totals 13 residues. Deletions cut 7 bases from V and 1 base from J, with 10 bases between. Germline loops: CDR1 MGHDK, CDR2 SYGVNS.

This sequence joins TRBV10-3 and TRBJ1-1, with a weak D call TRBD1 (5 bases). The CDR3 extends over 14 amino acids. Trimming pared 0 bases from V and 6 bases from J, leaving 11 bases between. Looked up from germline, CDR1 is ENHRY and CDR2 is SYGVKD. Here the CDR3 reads CAISESGRVAEAFF. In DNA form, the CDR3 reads TGTGCCATCAGTGAGTCAGGCAGGGTGGCTGAAGCTTTCTTT.

The CDR3 reads CASSFAGGAGGYTF. For the CDR3, the DNA is TGTGCCAGCAGTTTTGCAGGGGGCGCGGGGGGCTACACCTTC. The chain links TRBV28 to TRBJ1-2; 8 bases agree with TRBD1. The germline V gene encodes CDR1 MDHEN and CDR2 SYDVKM. With V trimmed by 3 bases and J by 8 bases, 8 bases remained unmatched. This CDR3 region has 14 residues.

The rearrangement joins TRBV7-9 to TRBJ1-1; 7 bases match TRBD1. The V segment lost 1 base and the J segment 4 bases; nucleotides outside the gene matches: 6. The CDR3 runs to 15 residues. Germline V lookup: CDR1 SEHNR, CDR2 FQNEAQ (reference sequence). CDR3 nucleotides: TGTGCCAGCAGCTTAGGGCTACAGGGGACCACTGAAGCTTTCTTT. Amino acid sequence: CASSLGLQGTTEAFF. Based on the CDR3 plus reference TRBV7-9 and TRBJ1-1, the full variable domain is DTGVSQNPRHKITKRGQNVTFRCDPISEHNRLYWYRQTLGQGPEFLTYFQNEAQLEKSRLLSDRFSAERPKGSFSTLEIQRTEQGDSAMYLCASSLGLQGTTEAFFGQGTRLTVV.

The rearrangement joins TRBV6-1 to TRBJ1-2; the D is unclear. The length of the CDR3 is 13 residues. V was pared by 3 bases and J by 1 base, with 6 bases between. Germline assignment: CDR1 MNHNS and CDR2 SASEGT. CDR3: CASSERLNYGYTF. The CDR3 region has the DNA TGTGCCAGCAGTGAGAGACTTAACTATGGCTACACCTTC.

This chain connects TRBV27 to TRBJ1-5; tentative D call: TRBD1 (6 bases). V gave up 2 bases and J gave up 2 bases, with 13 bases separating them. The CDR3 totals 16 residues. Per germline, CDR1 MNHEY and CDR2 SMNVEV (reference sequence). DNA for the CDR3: TGTGCCAGCAGTTTACGGGGGGCTAGGGGCAATCAGCCCCAGCATTTT. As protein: CASSLRGARGNQPQHF.

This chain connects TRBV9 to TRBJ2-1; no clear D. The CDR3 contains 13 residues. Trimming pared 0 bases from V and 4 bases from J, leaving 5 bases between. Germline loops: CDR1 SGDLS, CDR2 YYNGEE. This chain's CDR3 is CASSVALYNEQFF. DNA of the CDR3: TGTGCCAGCAGCGTAGCACTTTACAATGAGCAGTTCTTC.

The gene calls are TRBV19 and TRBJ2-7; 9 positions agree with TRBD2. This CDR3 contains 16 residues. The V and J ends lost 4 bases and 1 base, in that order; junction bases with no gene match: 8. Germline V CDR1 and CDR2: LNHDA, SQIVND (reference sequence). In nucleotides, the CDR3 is TGTGCCAGTAGTAATCCGGGTAGCGGGAGATCCTACGAGCAGTACTTC. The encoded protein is CASSNPGSGRSYEQYF.

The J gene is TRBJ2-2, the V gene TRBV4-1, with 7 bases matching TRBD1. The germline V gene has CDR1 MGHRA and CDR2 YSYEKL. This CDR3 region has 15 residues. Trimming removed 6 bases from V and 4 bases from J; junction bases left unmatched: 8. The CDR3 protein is CASRLQGKITGELFF. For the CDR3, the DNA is TGCGCCAGCAGACTACAGGGGAAGATCACCGGGGAGCTGTTTTTT.